This T cell receptor beta chain is from a study of molecular identifiers for immune sequencing clone quantification. As for the study in general: In replicates, RNA from about 20,000 or 100,000 naive CD8 cells was split five ways, four sequenced. Findings and limits, study-wide: Effector cells kept over 98% of their molecules in clones above 20 RNA copies, while naive cells kept under 1% there. Sizes of highly expanded clones could be underestimated through identical TCRs sharing a barcode.

This clonotype was seen only a few times. Its antigen is currently unknown. TCRdb reprocessed the PCR reads with MiXCR, giving one entry per CDR3 protein. The sample consists of approximately 590,000 distinct CDR3 sequences, around 25% of them appearing once. Naive CD8 T cells were picked out by sorting for CD8+CD4-CCR7+CD45RA+. From germline, CDR1 is GTSNPN and CDR2 SVGIG (reference sequence). Deletions cut 3 bases from V and 3 bases from J, with 9 bases between. The CDR3 length is 12 residues. This clonotype was obtained from a human donor in good health. Some libraries in this study had Jurkat cell RNA spiked in. This chain uses TRBV30 with TRBJ2-7, with D possibly matching TRBD1 (5 bases). Material: naive CD8+ T cells from blood, with Jurkat cell RNA spiked in. Sample subset: FACS-sorted CD8+CD4-CCR7+CD45RA+ naive T cells. CDR3 nucleotides: TGTGCCTGGAGCTCCGACAGCTACGAGCAGTACTTC. Translating it yields CAWSSDSYEQYF.